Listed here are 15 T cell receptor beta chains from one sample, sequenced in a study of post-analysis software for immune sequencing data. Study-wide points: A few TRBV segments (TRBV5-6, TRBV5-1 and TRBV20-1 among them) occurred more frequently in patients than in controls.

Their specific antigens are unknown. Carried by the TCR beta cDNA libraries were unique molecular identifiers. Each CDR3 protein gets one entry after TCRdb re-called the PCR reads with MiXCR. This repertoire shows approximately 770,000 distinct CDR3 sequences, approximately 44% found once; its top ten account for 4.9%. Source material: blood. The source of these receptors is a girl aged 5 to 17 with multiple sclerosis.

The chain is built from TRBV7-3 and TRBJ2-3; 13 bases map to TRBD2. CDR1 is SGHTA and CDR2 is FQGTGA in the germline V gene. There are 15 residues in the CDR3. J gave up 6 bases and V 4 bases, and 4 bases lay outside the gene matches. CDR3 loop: CASSSRTSGSDTQYF. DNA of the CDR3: TGTGCCAGCAGCTCTCGGACTAGCGGGAGTGATACGCAGTATTTT.

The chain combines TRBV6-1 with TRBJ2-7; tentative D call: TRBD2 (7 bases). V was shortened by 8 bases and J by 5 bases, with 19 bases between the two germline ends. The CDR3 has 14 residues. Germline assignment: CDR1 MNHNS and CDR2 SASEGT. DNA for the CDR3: TGTGCCAGCGCCGGGGGCGCGGGAGCGAACGAGCAGTACTTC. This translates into CASAGGAGANEQYF.

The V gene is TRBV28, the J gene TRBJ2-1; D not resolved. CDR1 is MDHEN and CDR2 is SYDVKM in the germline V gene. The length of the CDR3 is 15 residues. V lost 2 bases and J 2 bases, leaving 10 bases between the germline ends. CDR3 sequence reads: CASSLPNVAYNEQFF. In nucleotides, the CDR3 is TGTGCCAGCAGTTTACCGAACGTGGCCTACAATGAGCAGTTCTTC. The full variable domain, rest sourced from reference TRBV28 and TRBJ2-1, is DVKVTQSSRYLVKRTGEKVFLECVQDMDHENMFWYRQDPGLGLRLIYFSYDVKMKEKGDIPEGYSVSREKKERFSLILESASTNQTSMYLCASSLPNVAYNEQFFGPGTRLTVL.

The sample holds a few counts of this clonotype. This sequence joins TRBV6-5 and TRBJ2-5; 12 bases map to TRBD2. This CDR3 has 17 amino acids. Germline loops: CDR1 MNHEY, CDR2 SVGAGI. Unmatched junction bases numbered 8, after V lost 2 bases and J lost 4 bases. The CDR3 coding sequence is TGTGCCAGCAGTTACGATTCGGGACTAGCGGGCGGAGAGACCCAGTACTTC. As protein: CASSYDSGLAGGETQYF.

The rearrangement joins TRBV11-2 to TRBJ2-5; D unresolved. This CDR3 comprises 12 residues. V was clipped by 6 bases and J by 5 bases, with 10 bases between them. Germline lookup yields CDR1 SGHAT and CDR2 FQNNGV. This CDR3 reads CASRVGWETQYF. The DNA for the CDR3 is TGTGCCAGCAGGGTAGGGTGGGAGACCCAGTACTTC.

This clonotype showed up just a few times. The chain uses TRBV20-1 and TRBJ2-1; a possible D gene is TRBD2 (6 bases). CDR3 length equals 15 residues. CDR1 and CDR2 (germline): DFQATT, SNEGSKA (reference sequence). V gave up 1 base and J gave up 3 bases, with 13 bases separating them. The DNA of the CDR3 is TGCAGTGCTAGAGGTGGCGGGGCACTCTACAATGAGCAGTTCTTC. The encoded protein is CSARGGGALYNEQFF.

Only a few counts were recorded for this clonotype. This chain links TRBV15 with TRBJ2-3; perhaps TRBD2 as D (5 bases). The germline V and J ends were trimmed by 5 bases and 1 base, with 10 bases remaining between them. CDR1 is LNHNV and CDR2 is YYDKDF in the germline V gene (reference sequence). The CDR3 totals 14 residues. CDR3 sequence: CATSRYSGTDTQYF. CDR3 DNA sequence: TGTGCCACCAGCCGGTATAGCGGCACAGATACGCAGTATTTT.

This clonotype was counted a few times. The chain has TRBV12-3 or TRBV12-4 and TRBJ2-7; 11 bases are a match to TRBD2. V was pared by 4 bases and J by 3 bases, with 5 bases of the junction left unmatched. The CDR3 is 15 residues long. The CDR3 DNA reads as TGTGCCAGCAGTTCTAGCGGGAGGAGAGGCTACGAGCAGTACTTC. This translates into CASSSSGRRGYEQYF.

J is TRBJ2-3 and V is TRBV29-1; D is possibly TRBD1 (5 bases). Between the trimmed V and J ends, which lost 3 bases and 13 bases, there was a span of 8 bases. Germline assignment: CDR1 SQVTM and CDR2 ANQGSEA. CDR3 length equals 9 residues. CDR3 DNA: TGCAGCGTTGACGGACACAAGTATTTT. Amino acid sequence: CSVDGHKYF.

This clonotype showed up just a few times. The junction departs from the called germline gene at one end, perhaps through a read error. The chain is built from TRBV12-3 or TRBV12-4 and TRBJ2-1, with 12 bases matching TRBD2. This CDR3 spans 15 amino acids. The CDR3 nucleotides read TGTGCCAGCAGTCTAGCGGGAGGGCCTGGAGGGGCGCAGTTCTTC. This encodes CASSLAGGPGGAQFF.

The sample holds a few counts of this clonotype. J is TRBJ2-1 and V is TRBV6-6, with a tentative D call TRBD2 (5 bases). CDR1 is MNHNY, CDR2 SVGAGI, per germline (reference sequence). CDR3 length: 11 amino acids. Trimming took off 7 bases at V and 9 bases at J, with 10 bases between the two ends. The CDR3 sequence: CASTASTEQFF. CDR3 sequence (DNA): TGTGCCAGCACGGCTAGCACTGAGCAGTTCTTC.

DNA for the CDR3: TGTGCCAGCAGCCCGTCGCCGGGCAACGAGCAGTACTTC. Its protein product is CASSPSPGNEQYF. The chain combines TRBV7-9 with TRBJ2-5; no reliable D call. The end of the DNA aligns better with TRBJ2-7, so the J call may be wrong. The CDR3 is 13 residues long. Looked up from germline, CDR1 is SEHNR and CDR2 is FQNEAQ (reference sequence).

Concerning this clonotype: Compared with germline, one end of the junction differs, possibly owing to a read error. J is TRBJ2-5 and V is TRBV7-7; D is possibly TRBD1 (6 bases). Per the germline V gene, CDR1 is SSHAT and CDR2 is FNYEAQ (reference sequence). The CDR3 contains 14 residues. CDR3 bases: TGTGCTAGCAGCCCGAAGACAGGAGAAGAGACCCAGTACTTC. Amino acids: CASSPKTGEETQYF. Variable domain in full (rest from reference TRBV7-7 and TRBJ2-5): GAGVSQSPRYKVTKRGQDVTLRCDPISSHATLYWYQQALGQGPEFLTYFNYEAQPDKSGLPSDRFSAERPEGSISTLTIQRTEQRDSAMYRCASSPKTGEETQYFGPGTRLLVL.

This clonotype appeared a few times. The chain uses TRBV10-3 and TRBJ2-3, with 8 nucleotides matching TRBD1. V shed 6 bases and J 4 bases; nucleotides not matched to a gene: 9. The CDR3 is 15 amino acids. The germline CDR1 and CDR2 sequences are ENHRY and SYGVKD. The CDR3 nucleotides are TGTGCCATCAGCGAAGACAGGGGAGTTTCAGATACGCAGTATTTT. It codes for CAISEDRGVSDTQYF.

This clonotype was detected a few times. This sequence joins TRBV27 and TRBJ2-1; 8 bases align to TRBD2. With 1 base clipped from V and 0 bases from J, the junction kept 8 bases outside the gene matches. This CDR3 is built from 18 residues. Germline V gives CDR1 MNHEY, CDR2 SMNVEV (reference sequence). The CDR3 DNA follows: TGTGCCAGCAGTTTATACATTAGCGGGGTGAGCTCCTACAATGAGCAGTTCTTC. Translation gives CASSLYISGVSSYNEQFF.